This T cell receptor (beta chain) was retrieved from a study of T cells in Graves' hyperthyroidism and ophthalmopathy. RNA transcripts were the template for amplifying TCR beta CDR3 regions. The HTBI primer set served for first-round RT-PCR of the TCR CDR3. TCRdb ran MiXCR on the multiplex PCR reads and lists one entry per CDR3 protein. This table has about 540,000 distinct CDR3 sequences, 40% to 55% appearing once. Trimming took off 8 bases at V and 4 bases at J, with 12 bases between the two ends. There are 13 residues in the CDR3. The V gene's germline CDR1 is KGHSH and CDR2 LQKENI. Study-level points and caveats: In blood, most of the thyroid clonotypes expanded above 0.001 were also present.

To note about this clonotype: The antigen remains undetermined.

The gene calls are TRBV18 and TRBJ1-5, with a weak D call TRBD1 (5 bases). The source material was peripheral blood or thyroid tissue (not recorded which). The sequence came from a woman aged 18-29 years with Graves' hyperthyroidism. CDR3 bases: TGTGCCAGCGCAACTACAGGTAATCAGCCCCAGCATTTT. Translated, it gives CASATTGNQPQHF. The variable domain in full, completed from reference TRBV18 and TRBJ1-5, reads NAGVMQNPRHLVRRRGQEARLRCSPMKGHSHVYWYRQLPEEGLKFMVYLQKENIIDESGMPKERFSAEFPKEGPSILRIQQVVRGDSAAYFCASATTGNQPQHFGDGTRLSIL.